Following are 12 T cell receptor beta chains from one sample sequenced in a study of T cells after yellow fever vaccination. MiXCR, run by TCRdb on the 5' RACE reads, gives a single entry per CDR3 protein. The sample has hundreds of thousands of distinct CDR3 sequences, about 12% seen once. The input for sequencing was CD4+ T cells sorted from PBMCs, taken 15 days after the yellow fever booster vaccination. These receptors all come from a man between 18 and 35 years old who received the YFV17D yellow fever vaccine.

The table lists this clonotype with a few counts. The chain couples TRBV5-1 to TRBJ2-5, with D possibly called TRBD1 or TRBD2 (6 bases each). CDR3 length: 14 residues. The V and J ends lost 2 bases and 6 bases respectively, with 14 bases between them. From germline, CDR1 is SGHRS and CDR2 YFSETQ. CDR3 sequence: CASSFYGGRKTQYF. In DNA form, the CDR3 reads TGCGCCAGCAGCTTCTATGGGGGGCGGAAGACCCAGTACTTC.

The sample holds a few counts of this clonotype. This chain uses TRBV18 with TRBJ2-7; 7 positions match TRBD1. Per germline, CDR1 KGHSH and CDR2 LQKENI. This CDR3 spans 14 amino acids. The ends lost 2 bases at V and 6 bases at J; junction bases unmatched: 7. The CDR3 DNA is TGTGCCAGCTCACCATCGGCGACAGGGTCCGAGCAGTACGTC. The encoded protein is CASSPSATGSEQYV.

This clonotype was counted only a few times. The chain couples TRBV12-3 or TRBV12-4 to TRBJ2-2, with 10 bases lining up with TRBD1. The ends lost 2 bases at V and 7 bases at J; junction bases unmatched: 4. This CDR3 has 15 amino acids. The CDR3 region has the DNA TGTGCCAGCAGTTTATGGGACAGGGGAATCGGGGAGCTGTTTTTT. Translating gives CASSLWDRGIGELFF.

V and J are TRBV29-1 and TRBJ2-5; TRBD1 matches 7 bases. The V segment lost 0 bases and the J segment 2 bases; nucleotides outside the gene matches: 3. CDR1 SQVTM and CDR2 ANQGSEA come from the germline V gene. There are 14 residues in the CDR3. CDR3 bases: TGCAGCGTTGAAGATTCGGGACAGCAAGAGACCCAGTACTTC. This translates into CSVEDSGQQETQYF.

This rearrangement joins TRBV20-1 to TRBJ2-1; 10 bases align to TRBD2. Losses at the gene ends were 3 bases for V and 5 bases for J; bases not matched to a gene: 4. CDR1 is DFQATT and CDR2 is SNEGSKA in the germline V gene (reference sequence). This CDR3 spans 14 amino acids. CDR3 sequence reads: CSASTSGADNEQFF. In DNA form, the CDR3 reads TGCAGTGCTAGTACTAGCGGGGCTGACAATGAGCAGTTCTTC.

The chain employs TRBV6-5 and TRBJ1-2; no clear D gene. Trimming cost V 5 bases and J 4 bases, with 14 bases left between them. CDR3 length: 14 residues. CDR1 MNHEY and CDR2 SVGAGI come from the germline V gene. The chain's CDR3 is CASSHPGEGYGYTF. CDR3 coding DNA: TGTGCCAGCAGTCACCCTGGTGAGGGCTATGGCTACACCTTC.

This sequence joins TRBV5-1 and TRBJ2-3; D not resolved. V lost 4 bases to trimming and J lost 0 bases, with 12 bases between them. The CDR3 covers 15 residues. The germline V gene encodes CDR1 SGHRS and CDR2 YFSETQ. CDR3 amino acids: CASSQVPSSTDTQYF. CDR3 coding DNA: TGCGCCAGCAGCCAAGTCCCATCTAGCACAGATACGCAGTATTTT.

V and J are TRBV19 and TRBJ1-5; D not resolved. V lost 4 bases and J 9 bases, leaving 10 bases between the germline ends. CDR3 length: 12 amino acids. The V gene's germline CDR1 is LNHDA and CDR2 SQIVND (reference sequence). This CDR3 is CASSRRVGPQHF. CDR3 in DNA: TGTGCCAGTAGTAGAAGGGTTGGGCCCCAGCATTTT.

The chain recombines TRBV4-2 with TRBJ1-5, with D perhaps matching TRBD1 (6 bases). Germline V gene data show CDR1 as LGHNA and CDR2 as YNFKEQ. Trimming shortened V by 3 bases and J by 3 bases, and 15 bases separated the two germline ends. The CDR3 covers 16 residues. In DNA form, the CDR3 reads TGTGCCAGCAGCCAGGAAGGGGGACGCCTCAATCAGCCCCAGCATTTT. Translating gives CASSQEGGRLNQPQHF.

This chain connects TRBV3-1 to TRBJ2-1; unclear D gene. This CDR3 spans 14 amino acids. The V and J ends lost 6 bases and 3 bases respectively, with 12 bases between them. In germline, CDR1 is LGHDT, CDR2 YNNKEL (reference sequence). For the CDR3, the DNA is TGTGCCAGCAGATCGGGCGACTTCTACAATGAGCAGTTCTTC. Residues: CASRSGDFYNEQFF.

The CDR3 DNA sequence: TGTGCCAGCCTACACCGGGCCCGTCTGTACAATGAGCAGTTCTTC. Protein product: CASLHRARLYNEQFF. The gene calls are TRBV12-3 or TRBV12-4 and TRBJ2-1; D remains ambiguous. The CDR3 has 15 amino acids. Trimming removed 8 bases at V and 4 bases at J, with 18 bases between.

The chain employs TRBV4-2 and TRBJ2-5, with TRBD2 matching over 8 bases. The CDR3 is 15 amino acids. CDR1 and CDR2 (germline): LGHNA, YNFKEQ. V lost 1 base, J lost 2 bases, and 3 bases stayed unmatched. The CDR3 DNA reads TGTGCCAGCAGCCAAGCGGGGGGGTGGCAAGAGACCCAGTACTTC. Protein sequence: CASSQAGGWQETQYF.